A single sample is the source of the 32 T cell receptor beta chains below, sequenced in a study of blood T cells in healthy people across ages. A second PCR of 7 to 11 cycles used a sample-barcoded 5' primer and a J-beta primer mix. In TCRdb, the 5' RACE reads were re-called with MiXCR into one record per CDR3 protein. The sample lists 700,000 or so distinct CDR3 sequences; less than 45% were seen once. The sample taken for sequencing was blood. Every receptor here comes from a man older than 75 in good health.

This chain connects TRBV12-3 or TRBV12-4 to TRBJ1-5, with 9 bases lining up with TRBD1. The CDR3 has 15 amino acids. V was pared by 6 bases and J by 0 bases, with 3 bases of the junction left unmatched. The DNA for the CDR3 is TGTGCCAGCAGGAGACAGGGGGTTAGCAATCAGCCCCAGCATTTT. Translation gives CASRRQGVSNQPQHF.

V usage is TRBV14 and J usage is TRBJ1-2; 7 nucleotides agree with TRBD1. The CDR3 has 15 residues. Germline CDR1 is SGHDN and CDR2 is FVKESK. Germline trimming cut 4 bases from V and 7 bases from J; bases unmatched to any gene: 12. The CDR3 reads CASSRTGTGTAGYTF. As DNA, the CDR3 is TGTGCCAGCAGCCGTACAGGGACCGGGACAGCTGGCTACACCTTC.

This clonotype was observed a few times. V usage is TRBV28 and J usage is TRBJ2-7; 8 bases agree with TRBD1. The CDR3 runs to 18 residues. Per germline, CDR1 MDHEN and CDR2 SYDVKM. The trim removed 6 bases at V and 3 bases at J, leaving 19 bases unmatched. CDR3 sequence reads: CASRSSSGQGGRDYEQYF. For the CDR3, the DNA is TGTGCCAGCAGGTCTAGCTCCGGACAGGGAGGTCGAGACTACGAGCAGTACTTC.

The rearrangement links TRBV29-1 to TRBJ2-7; TRBD1 matches 7 bases. The CDR3 has 14 residues. V dropped 7 bases and J dropped 7; count of bases not matched to a gene: 16. The V gene's germline CDR1 is SQVTM and CDR2 ANQGSEA. The DNA for the CDR3 is TGCAGCGCAACGGACAGGAACAGCTACAATGAGCAGTACTTC. Its protein is CSATDRNSYNEQYF.

There are a few counts of this clonotype. The V call is TRBV7-3, the J call TRBJ2-7; TRBD2 might be the D (6 bases). Trimming cost V 1 base and J 7 bases, with 11 bases left between them. This CDR3 is built from 13 residues. Germline V gives CDR1 SGHTA, CDR2 FQGTGA. This chain's CDR3 is CASSLNSGREQYF. In nucleotides, the CDR3 is TGTGCCAGCAGCTTAAATTCAGGGAGGGAGCAGTACTTC. Full variable domain (outside the CDR3, taken from reference TRBV7-3 and TRBJ2-7): GAGVSQTPSNKVTEKGKYVELRCDPISGHTALYWYRQSLGQGPEFLIYFQGTGAADDSGLPNDRFFAVRPEGSVSTLKIQRTERGDSAVYLCASSLNSGREQYFGPGTRLTVT.

This rearrangement joins TRBV6-1 to TRBJ1-4; 7 bases map to TRBD1. The junction had 4 bases not matched to a gene; V was cut back by 1 base and J by 2 bases. This CDR3 is built from 16 residues. Germline V gene lookup returns CDR1 MNHNS and CDR2 SASEGT. CDR3 DNA sequence: TGTGCCAGCAGTGAAGAGGGCAGGGGGACTAATGAAAAACTGTTTTTT. Protein sequence: CASSEEGRGTNEKLFF.

The V call is TRBV20-1, the J call TRBJ2-1; 10 positions match TRBD1. With 8 bases clipped from V and 5 bases from J, the junction kept 15 bases outside the gene matches. Germline V gene sequence: CDR1 DFQATT, CDR2 SNEGSKA (reference sequence). There are 16 residues in the CDR3. CDR3 in DNA: TGCAGTCACCTCGACCTTGACAGGGGGCCAAACAATGAGCAGTTCTTC. It is translated as CSHLDLDRGPNNEQFF.

The gene calls are TRBV20-1 and TRBJ1-1; a weak D match, TRBD1 (5 bases). The germline V gene has CDR1 DFQATT and CDR2 SNEGSKA (reference sequence). The germline V and J ends were trimmed by 0 bases and 10 bases, with 12 bases remaining between them. This CDR3 contains 12 residues. DNA for the CDR3: TGCAGTGCTAGAGATCGTGGGGCGGGAGCTTTCTTT. It is translated as CSARDRGAGAFF.

With regard to this clonotype: A much larger clone differs by one base, so this may be a read error. The DNA of the CDR3 is TGCAGCGCCAGAACAGGGGCCCAGGAGACCCAGTACTTC. Amino acids: CSARTGAQETQYF. This rearrangement joins TRBV29-1 to TRBJ2-5; 7 bases are shared with TRBD1. J gave up 5 bases and V 7 bases, and 10 bases lay outside the gene matches. Germline CDR1 is SQVTM and CDR2 is ANQGSEA. CDR3 size: 13 residues.

This clonotype was observed at least ten times. The chain employs TRBV4-2 and TRBJ2-1; TRBD1 matches at 9 bases. Germline CDR1 and CDR2: LGHNA and YNFKEQ. This CDR3 is 15 amino acids long. J gave up 3 bases and V 1 base, and 1 base lay outside the gene matches. The CDR3 is CASSQGDRDYNEQFF. CDR3 coding DNA: TGTGCCAGCAGCCAAGGGGACAGGGACTACAATGAGCAGTTCTTC.

This clonotype showed up just a few times. This chain connects TRBV6-2 or TRBV6-3 to TRBJ2-4; unclear D gene. The CDR3 is 12 amino acids. Deletions cut 6 bases from V and 2 bases from J, with 5 bases between. CDR1 is MNHEY and CDR2 is SVGEGT in the germline V gene. The CDR3 loop is CASSFPKNIQYF. DNA of the CDR3: TGTGCCAGCAGCTTTCCCAAAAACATTCAGTACTTC.

This rearrangement joins TRBV7-2 to TRBJ2-5, with 9 nucleotides matching TRBD2. J was trimmed by 11 bases and V by 2 bases; bases with no gene match: 6. The CDR3 has 13 residues. Per the germline V gene, CDR1 is SGHTA and CDR2 is FQGNSA. CDR3 sequence (DNA): TGTGCCAGCAGCTTACCTAGCGGGATAGAGCAGTACTTC. Its translation: CASSLPSGIEQYF.

The V gene is TRBV7-9, the J gene TRBJ2-6, with 10 bases aligning to TRBD1. Per germline, CDR1 SEHNR and CDR2 FQNEAQ (reference sequence). The ends lost 5 bases at V and 4 bases at J; junction bases unmatched: 5. This CDR3 contains 16 residues. The CDR3 region has the DNA TGTGCCAGCAGCCGACAGGGGGCGAGGGGGGCCAACGTCCTGACTTTC. It codes for CASSRQGARGANVLTF.

This clonotype was recorded at least ten times. The chain recombines TRBV4-3 with TRBJ2-3; a weak D match, TRBD2 (6 bases). The length of the CDR3 is 13 residues. The V gene lost 4 bases and the J gene lost 10 bases, with 15 bases spanning the gap. CDR1 and CDR2 (germline): LGHNA, YSLEER. The DNA for the CDR3 is TGCGCCAGCAGCCCTGAGACCGGGACTCCGCAGTATTTT. Protein: CASSPETGTPQYF.

For this clonotype: One end of the junction fails to match germline, which may point to a read error. The rearrangement joins TRBV6-5 to TRBJ2-7, with 8 bases that match TRBD2. This CDR3 comprises 15 residues. CDR1 is MNHEY and CDR2 is SVGAGI in the germline V gene. The CDR3 here is CVSSTPGTSSYEQYF. The CDR3 DNA follows: TGTGTCAGCAGTACCCCTGGGACTAGCTCCTACGAGCAGTACTTC.

The J gene is TRBJ2-2, the V gene TRBV11-2, with D hard to call. Trimming pared 2 bases from V and 7 bases from J, leaving 5 bases between. CDR3 length: 12 amino acids. Germline-derived CDR1 and CDR2 are SGHAT and FQNNGV. CDR3 region: CASSLKSGELFF. The CDR3 DNA follows: TGTGCCAGCAGCTTAAAAAGCGGGGAGCTGTTTTTT.

This clonotype was observed a single time. V gene TRBV29-1 combines with J gene TRBJ2-7, with TRBD2 identical over 9 bases. TRBJ2-5 matches the DNA end more closely, so the J call is doubtful. CDR1 is SQVTM, CDR2 ANQGSEA, per germline. The CDR3 is made up of 17 amino acids. CDR3: CSVDRPLGGRAMETQYF. CDR3 bases: TGCAGCGTTGACCGCCCGTTAGGCGGGAGGGCCATGGAGACCCAGTACTTC.

This clonotype was seen ten or more times. The rearrangement joins TRBV28 to TRBJ1-1; D might be TRBD1 (5 bases). Germline V gives CDR1 MDHEN, CDR2 SYDVKM. The CDR3 is made up of 15 amino acids. With 5 bases removed from V and 1 base from J, the gap between germline ends came to 14 bases. The CDR3 region has the DNA TGTGCCAGCAGTCTCCCGACAGCGCAGAACACTGAAGCTTTCTTT. It codes for CASSLPTAQNTEAFF.

The rearrangement joins TRBV5-1 to TRBJ2-1; TRBD1 is a possible D gene (6 bases). This CDR3 contains 16 residues. V lost 4 bases to trimming and J lost 0 bases, with 14 bases between them. Germline values: CDR1 SGHRS, CDR2 YFSETQ. The CDR3 spells CASSHRTASSYNEQFF. The CDR3 DNA sequence: TGCGCCAGCAGCCATCGGACAGCGAGCTCCTACAATGAGCAGTTCTTC.

This clonotype was seen at least ten times. The V gene is TRBV27, the J gene TRBJ1-1; no firm D call. Germline-derived CDR1 and CDR2 are MNHEY and SMNVEV (reference sequence). V lost 6 bases, J lost 0 bases, and 8 bases lay in between. The CDR3 length is 13 residues. CDR3 region: CASSLTVNTEAFF. The CDR3, as DNA: TGTGCCAGCAGCTTAACGGTGAACACTGAAGCTTTCTTT.

This clonotype occurred a few times. This sequence joins TRBV6-2 or TRBV6-3 and TRBJ2-1; D unresolved. Germline V gives CDR1 MNHEY, CDR2 SVGEGT. V shed 8 bases and J shed 7 bases, with 12 bases lying between them. This CDR3 is 12 amino acids long. CDR3 in DNA: TGTGCCAGCCGTTCCCTCAGTAATGAGCAGTTCTTC. Residues: CASRSLSNEQFF.

This chain connects TRBV15 to TRBJ2-5; 8 nucleotides align to TRBD1. J gave up 11 bases and V 4 bases, and 15 bases lay outside the gene matches. CDR3 size: 15 residues. Per germline, CDR1 LNHNV and CDR2 YYDKDF (reference sequence). CDR3 coding DNA: TGTGCCACCAGCACAGGGGGCAAGCCCTACAATGAGCAGTACTTC. Protein product: CATSTGGKPYNEQYF.

The rearrangement joins TRBV7-8 to TRBJ2-1; D remains unclear. The CDR3 consists of 11 residues. V was pared by 2 bases and J by 9 bases, with 5 bases between. Germline values: CDR1 SGHVS, CDR2 FQNEAQ. In DNA form, the CDR3 reads TGTGCCAGCAGCTTACAACGTGAGCAGTTCTTC. The encoded protein is CASSLQREQFF.

CDR3 sequence reads: CASSYSAFPQDGVRPLHF. CDR3 DNA sequence: TGTGCCAGCAGTTACTCGGCCTTCCCACAGGACGGCGTGCGCCCCCTCCACTTT. This chain joins TRBV6-5 and TRBJ1-6; TRBD1 is a possible D gene (5 bases). The CDR3 loop spans 18 amino acids. Germline V lookup: CDR1 MNHEY, CDR2 SVGAGI. V gave up 0 bases and J gave up 13 bases, with 25 bases separating them.

The CDR3 DNA reads as TGCGCCAGCAGCTTGGCCCCCAGGACAGGAGTCGAGCAGTACTTC. Translated, it gives CASSLAPRTGVEQYF. The chain uses TRBV5-1 and TRBJ2-4; 7 positions match TRBD1. The end of the DNA aligns better with TRBJ2-7, so the J call may be wrong. There are 15 residues in the CDR3. Germline V gene sequence: CDR1 SGHRS, CDR2 YFSETQ.

A word on this clonotype: Its ends do not fully match the called genes, so a read error is possible. The chain recombines TRBV7-9 with TRBJ2-1, with 9 bases lining up with TRBD1. The CDR3 sequence is 14 residues long. Germline assignment: CDR1 SEHNR and CDR2 FQNEAQ (reference sequence). The CDR3 protein is CTSSASRQGDEQFF. Written as DNA, the CDR3 is TGTACCAGCAGCGCATCGAGACAGGGGGATGAGCAGTTCTTC.

This clonotype appeared a few times. The chain has TRBV6-2 or TRBV6-3 and TRBJ2-7; perhaps TRBD2 as D (6 bases). CDR1 and CDR2 (germline): MNHEY, SVGEGT. V lost 7 bases to trimming and J lost 0 bases, with 16 bases between them. The CDR3 runs to 15 residues. CDR3 sequence reads: CASTIKRAYSYEQYF. CDR3 in DNA: TGTGCCAGCACCATAAAGCGGGCCTACTCCTACGAGCAGTACTTC.

This sequence joins TRBV7-8 and TRBJ2-1; 9 nucleotides match TRBD1. The CDR3 consists of 14 residues. The trim removed 5 bases at V and 11 bases at J, leaving 10 bases unmatched. CDR1 and CDR2 from the germline V gene are SGHVS and FQNEAQ. The CDR3 is CASSATGTGNKQFF. The CDR3 coding sequence is TGTGCCAGCAGCGCGACCGGGACAGGGAATAAGCAGTTCTTC.

The table lists this clonotype with a count of one. V and J are TRBV27 and TRBJ1-2, with D possibly matching TRBD1 (5 bases). Germline lookup yields CDR1 MNHEY and CDR2 SMNVEV (reference sequence). V lost 5 bases to trimming and J lost 6 bases, with 16 bases between them. The CDR3 runs to 14 residues. The CDR3 DNA is TGTGCCAGCAGTCCCCGACAGACCTTTAATGGCTACACCTTC. Residues: CASSPRQTFNGYTF.

The rearrangement links TRBV29-1 to TRBJ1-4; TRBD1 is a possible D gene (6 bases). V shed 5 bases and J shed 7 bases, with 17 bases lying between them. The CDR3 spans 14 residues. Per the germline V gene, CDR1 is SQVTM and CDR2 is ANQGSEA. As DNA, the CDR3 is TGCAGCGTTTTAGCCGGGGGCCAACGTGAAAAACTGTTTTTT. Translation gives CSVLAGGQREKLFF.

The chain employs TRBV12-3 or TRBV12-4 and TRBJ1-1; D gene unclear. V was clipped by 5 bases and J by 1 base, with 11 bases between them. CDR3 size: 14 residues. The CDR3 protein is CASSPDFQNTEAFF. CDR3 coding DNA: TGTGCCAGCAGTCCGGATTTCCAGAACACTGAAGCTTTCTTT.

This clonotype was found a few times. The chain uses TRBV7-6 and TRBJ2-1; TRBD2 agrees at 12 bases. The DNA end lines up better with TRBJ2-7; the J call may be wrong. This CDR3 is 18 amino acids long. Germline lookup yields CDR1 SGHVS and CDR2 FNYEAQ. CDR3 sequence reads: CASSLEGRTSGATNEQYF. CDR3 coding DNA: TGTGCCAGCAGCTTAGAGGGTCGGACTAGCGGGGCCACCAATGAGCAGTACTTC.